In this sample, the clone carrying this T cell receptor beta chain turned up a few times. Its antigen is not identified. A multiplex PCR was run with 60 Vbeta primers and 13 Jbeta primers. Original methodology: The authors later counted some 76 million unique TCR beta chains, approximately 12 million of them shared. TCRdb keeps only in-frame clones here, not all; method: immunoSEQ multiplex PCR. V and J calls and clone size are copied from that table; D and trimming were computed from the DNA. The sample has over 120,000 clones, 77% seen once. These data belong to a study of cytomegalovirus exposure and HLA in healthy donors. General study points: Researchers reported from a later analysis that most CMV-associated TCR beta chains appeared HLA-restricted. One variant, a missense change in DCLRE1C, was linked in a later analysis to TCR beta V- and J-gene trimming. The authors considered a cluster of highly shared sequence variants likely to be a sequencing artifact.

V was clipped by 3 bases and J by 6 bases; unmatched bases: 14. CDR3 size: 17 residues. Germline CDR1 and CDR2: MRHNA and SNTAGT. The sample taken for sequencing was PBMCs. This sequence originates from a male donor in good health and CMV-seronegative. The V call is TRBV6-4, the J call TRBJ2-1, with TRBD2 matching 7 bases. CDR3 sequence reads: CASSESSGGGPVNEQFF. The CDR3 DNA follows: TGTGCCAGCAGTGAGTCGTCTGGGGGAGGGCCTGTCAATGAGCAGTTCTTC.